This T cell receptor beta chain was sequenced in a study of cytomegalovirus exposure and HLA in healthy donors. Whole-study findings and limits: According to a subsequent analysis, TCR clusters from the first cohort were inclined to appear together in the roughly 120 validation repertoires.

The assay was immunoSEQ multiplex PCR, and TCRdb's table has in-frame clones only and misses some. The table includes some 77,000 clones, approximately 94% detected once. The germline V and J ends were trimmed by 4 bases and 4 bases, with 14 bases remaining between them. The length of the CDR3 is 15 residues. Germline values: CDR1 MNHNS, CDR2 SASEGT. On this clone itself: No antigen is known for it.

The sequence was obtained from a man aged 18 to 30 in good health and CMV-seropositive. The sample comprised PBMCs. This chain joins TRBV6-1 and TRBJ1-5, with D hard to call. The CDR3 loop reads CASSGTASGNQPQHF. Written as DNA, the CDR3 is TGTGCCAGCAGTGGGACCGCCTCGGGGAATCAGCCCCAGCATTTT.